Detailed here is one T cell receptor (beta chain). Its antigen is not known. The data derive from a study of shared clonotypes between healthy human individuals. Notes on the study in general: Rarefaction demonstrated incomplete sorted-subset sequencing despite large depth.

Positive CCR7 selection of CD45RO-negative cells yielded the naive CD8 cells, and terminally differentiated effector memory CD45RA+ cells were excluded. Germline V lookup: CDR1 SGDLS, CDR2 YYNGEE. With 6 bases clipped from V and 1 base from J, the junction kept 7 bases outside the gene matches. This CDR3 has 15 residues. Using immunoSEQ multiplex PCR, the repertoire was profiled, and TCRdb retains in-frame clones only, with some absent. The repertoire has approximately 2,200,000 clones, about 93% of them found once; the top ten carry around 1.7%. The source of this sequence is a man between 18 and 29 years old in good health. Some clones in this sample may be carry-over from other donors' samples. Specimen: naive CD8+ T cells from PBMCs. This sequence joins TRBV9 and TRBJ2-5; TRBD1 matches at 9 bases. Here the CDR3 reads CASTWTGAPQETQYF. The CDR3 bases are TGTGCCAGCACCTGGACAGGGGCGCCCCAAGAGACCCAGTACTTC.